These 2 T cell receptor beta chains were sequenced from one sample in a study of cytomegalovirus exposure and HLA in healthy donors. PCR was performed using 60 Vbeta and 13 Jbeta primers. Assay used: immunoSEQ multiplex PCR; TCRdb lists only in-frame clones, some missing. The profile shows about 140,000 clones, 65% to 90% of them singletons. The material sequenced was PBMCs. These receptors all come from a female donor in good health and CMV-seronegative.

The chain recombines TRBV27 with TRBJ1-6, with D maybe TRBD1 (6 bases). Trimming removed 10 bases at V and 9 bases at J, with 13 bases between. This CDR3 is 12 amino acids long. Germline CDR1 MNHEY, CDR2 SMNVEV (reference sequence). CDR3 nucleotides: TGTGCCACCCAGGGGAAAGGTTCACCCCTCCACTTT. Translation: CATQGKGSPLHF.

The J gene is TRBJ2-7, the V gene TRBV30; no clear D gene. This CDR3 comprises 11 residues. Per the germline V gene, CDR1 is GTSNPN and CDR2 is SVGIG (reference sequence). V dropped 2 bases and J dropped 6 bases, with 8 bases sitting between them. CDR3 coding DNA: TGTGCCTGGAGTCCGCCCGGCGAGCAGTACTTC. It specifies CAWSPPGEQYF.